Listed here are 20 T cell receptor beta chains from one sample, sequenced in a study of naive and memory T cell subsets. Study observations and caveats: Possibly reflecting memory cells re-expressing CD45RA, a few larger clonotypes occurred in naive repertoires, especially CD8.

Antigens of these TCRs are unknown. The beta constant-region primer was an equimolar mix of two oligonucleotides covering TRBC1 and TRBC2. Ligated cDNA was amplified by four rounds of PCR with nested alpha and beta constant-region primers and SP2. TCRdb reprocessed the UMI-ligation and nested PCR reads via MiXCR and lists one record per CDR3 protein. The sample carries 150,000 or so distinct CDR3 sequences, 22% recorded once. The sequencing input was naive CD4+ T cells from blood. These TCRs come from a human donor in good health.

The gene calls are TRBV20-1 and TRBJ2-5; 9 positions agree with TRBD2. V was clipped by 7 bases and J by 1 base; unmatched bases: 7. The CDR3 spans 14 residues. Germline CDR1 and CDR2: DFQATT and SNEGSKA (reference sequence). DNA for the CDR3: TGCAGTGGCGGGGGGGAGGGATTCCAAGAGACCCAGTACTTC. This codes for CSGGGEGFQETQYF.

This sequence joins TRBV13 and TRBJ1-6; D gene unclear. This CDR3 contains 12 residues. The V gene's germline CDR1 is PRHDT and CDR2 FYEKMQ (reference sequence). V shed 7 bases and J shed 7 bases, with 8 bases lying between them. CDR3 sequence: CASNIRNSPLHF. CDR3 nucleotides: TGTGCCAGCAATATCAGGAATTCACCCCTCCACTTT. The variable domain in full, with the rest retrieved from reference TRBV13 and TRBJ1-6, is AAGVIQSPRHLIKEKRETATLKCYPIPRHDTVYWYQQGPGQDPQFLISFYEKMQSDKGSIPDRFSAQQFSDYHSELNMSSLELGDSALYFCASNIRNSPLHFGNGTRLTVT.

The chain has TRBV20-1 and TRBJ2-7; D might be TRBD1 (6 bases). CDR1 DFQATT and CDR2 SNEGSKA come from the germline V gene (reference sequence). Trimming cost V 4 bases and J 7 bases, with 20 bases left between them. The CDR3 totals 14 residues. CDR3: CSATRTGINGEQYF. CDR3 in DNA: TGCAGTGCTACAAGAACAGGGATAAATGGGGAGCAGTACTTC.

This clonotype turned up a few times. V is TRBV2 and J is TRBJ2-1, with 12 positions matching TRBD2. The V gene's germline CDR1 is SNHLY and CDR2 FYNNEI. Trimming removed 8 bases from V and 7 bases from J; junction bases left unmatched: 3. The CDR3 is 13 residues long. CDR3 coding DNA: TGTGCCAGCGGGGGACTAGCGGGTAATGAGCAGTTCTTC. Amino acids: CASGGLAGNEQFF.

There are many counts of this clonotype. This chain uses TRBV5-6 with TRBJ2-1; TRBD1 might be the D (6 bases). Germline CDR1 SGHDT, CDR2 YYEEEE. Trimming took off 5 bases at V and 5 bases at J, with 14 bases between the two ends. The CDR3 is 14 amino acids. The CDR3 DNA is TGTGCCAGCAGTGGATTCAGGGGCCACAATGAGCAGTTCTTC. Its protein product is CASSGFRGHNEQFF.

The chain recombines TRBV6-5 with TRBJ2-7; 13 bases are shared with TRBD2. The CDR3 extends over 17 amino acids. With V trimmed by 6 bases and J by 4 bases, 12 bases remained unmatched. In germline, CDR1 is MNHEY, CDR2 SVGAGI. CDR3 in DNA: TGTGCCAGCAGCCGAACTAGCGGGAGGGCGTCGGGATACGAGCAGTACTTC. Its protein is CASSRTSGRASGYEQYF.

The chain recombines TRBV5-1 with TRBJ2-1; D not resolved. The CDR3 loop spans 18 amino acids. Per the germline V gene, CDR1 is SGHRS and CDR2 is YFSETQ. The V end was cut by 1 base, the J end by 0 bases, with 17 bases between. CDR3 bases: TGCGCCAGCAGCTTGATTGGGGTAACCCCCTTCTCCTACAATGAGCAGTTCTTC. Encoded protein: CASSLIGVTPFSYNEQFF.

The chain joins TRBV28 to TRBJ1-1, with D possibly matching TRBD1 (5 bases). V lost 7 bases and J 0 bases, leaving 9 bases between the germline ends. The CDR3 consists of 13 residues. Germline CDR1 is MDHEN and CDR2 is SYDVKM. The CDR3 DNA is TGTGCCAGCACCCCAGGGTTGAACACTGAAGCTTTCTTT. It specifies CASTPGLNTEAFF.

V gene TRBV6-5 combines with J gene TRBJ1-5; TRBD1 matches at 8 bases. Unmatched junction bases numbered 6, after V lost 5 bases and J lost 6 bases. CDR1 and CDR2 (germline): MNHEY, SVGAGI. The CDR3 covers 14 residues. This CDR3 reads CASSVTGGGQPQHF. CDR3 sequence (DNA): TGTGCCAGCAGTGTCACAGGGGGAGGTCAGCCCCAGCATTTT.

The chain employs TRBV29-1 and TRBJ2-7; a possible D gene is TRBD1 (6 bases). Germline CDR1 SQVTM, CDR2 ANQGSEA. V was cut by 4 bases and J by 3 bases, with 19 bases left in between. The CDR3 consists of 15 residues. CDR3 amino acids: CSVGGTGTFGYEQYF. In DNA form, the CDR3 reads TGCAGCGTTGGAGGAACAGGGACGTTTGGCTACGAGCAGTACTTC.

The V gene is TRBV28, the J gene TRBJ1-2, with D possibly TRBD1 on 5 matching bases. Germline V gene data show CDR1 as MDHEN and CDR2 as SYDVKM. Deletions cut 5 bases from V and 0 bases from J, with 13 bases between. This CDR3 is 15 amino acids long. CDR3 bases: TGTGCCAGCAGTGAGACAGCGATTACTAACTATGGCTACACCTTC. It encodes CASSETAITNYGYTF.

This chain connects TRBV18 to TRBJ1-6, with a weak D call TRBD1 (5 bases). This CDR3 contains 14 residues. Looked up from germline, CDR1 is KGHSH and CDR2 is LQKENI. V lost 1 base and J 12 bases, leaving 13 bases between the germline ends. The CDR3 DNA reads TGTGCCAGCTCACCACGGGACGGCTCCCAACCCCTCCACTTT. It yields the protein CASSPRDGSQPLHF.

The V gene is TRBV24-1, the J gene TRBJ2-1, with unresolved D. The CDR3 has 15 amino acids. Germline CDR1 reads KGHDR; CDR2 reads SFDVKD. Trimming shortened V by 3 bases and J by 0 bases, and 8 bases separated the two germline ends. In nucleotides, the CDR3 is TGTGCCACCAGTGATCCGGTTAACTCCTACAATGAGCAGTTCTTC. Protein product: CATSDPVNSYNEQFF.

This clonotype was recorded many times. The chain employs TRBV30 and TRBJ1-2; D unclear. Germline CDR1 and CDR2: GTSNPN and SVGIG (reference sequence). CDR3 length: 11 residues. Between the trimmed V and J ends, which lost 4 bases and 5 bases, there was a span of 8 bases. The CDR3 loop is CAWTGTYGYTF. DNA of the CDR3: TGTGCCTGGACAGGAACATATGGCTACACCTTC.

The chain carries TRBV19 and TRBJ2-7, with a possible D match to TRBD1 (6 bases). Trimming took 3 bases from V and 1 from J, leaving 7 bases between them. Germline assignment: CDR1 LNHDA and CDR2 SQIVND (reference sequence). This CDR3 is built from 13 residues. The CDR3: CASSMDRSYEQYF. In DNA form, the CDR3 reads TGTGCCAGTAGTATGGACAGATCCTACGAGCAGTACTTC. Based on the CDR3 plus reference TRBV19 and TRBJ2-7, the full variable domain is DGGITQSPKYLFRKEGQNVTLSCEQNLNHDAMYWYRQDPGQGLRLIYYSQIVNDFQKGDIAEGYSVSREKKESFPLTVTSAQKNPTAFYLCASSMDRSYEQYFGPGTRLTVT.

This chain connects TRBV10-3 to TRBJ2-7; 9 bases match TRBD1. This CDR3 has 14 residues. V shed 4 bases and J 2 bases; nucleotides not matched to a gene: 3. The germline CDR1 and CDR2 sequences are ENHRY and SYGVKD. The CDR3 protein is CAISGQGGTYEQYF. CDR3 in DNA: TGTGCCATCAGTGGACAGGGGGGGACCTACGAGCAGTACTTC.

The CDR3 DNA sequence: TGCGCCAGCAGCTCAATTCAGGGCGTAGGCACAGATACGCAGTATTTT. Translation gives CASSSIQGVGTDTQYF. This chain uses TRBV5-1 with TRBJ2-3, with D perhaps TRBD1 (5 bases). The CDR3 has 16 residues. Germline V gene lookup returns CDR1 SGHRS and CDR2 YFSETQ. Between the trimmed V and J ends, which lost 3 bases and 1 base, there was a span of 15 bases. Full variable domain (outside the CDR3, taken from reference TRBV5-1 and TRBJ2-3): KAGVTQTPRYLIKTRGQQVTLSCSPISGHRSVSWYQQTPGQGLQFLFEYFSETQRNKGNFPGRFSGRQFSNSRSEMNVSTLELGDSALYLCASSSIQGVGTDTQYFGPGTRLTVL.

This clonotype was observed a few times. The chain recombines TRBV28 with TRBJ1-2; D is unresolved. The germline gives CDR1 MDHEN, CDR2 SYDVKM. This CDR3 region has 13 residues. Trimming stripped 5 bases from V and 6 bases from J, with 13 bases between. In DNA, the CDR3 is TGTGCCAGCAGTATTTCTCAGTCGGATGGCTACACCTTC. Translated, it gives CASSISQSDGYTF.

The genes are TRBV7-3 and TRBJ1-1, with D unclear. The CDR3 runs 14 residues. The germline CDR1 and CDR2 sequences are SGHTA and FQGTGA. Trimming left V 0 bases short and J 3 bases short, with 8 bases between. This chain's CDR3 is CASSLTVRDTEAFF. The DNA of the CDR3 is TGTGCCAGCAGCTTAACGGTCCGGGACACTGAAGCTTTCTTT.

This clonotype was observed a few times. The chain's CDR3 is CASSSGGVVSNEQFF. The CDR3 bases are TGTGCCAGCAGTTCCGGCGGGGTAGTAAGCAATGAGCAGTTCTTC. This chain joins TRBV28 and TRBJ2-1, with D possibly TRBD2 on 6 matching bases. CDR3 length equals 15 residues. Per the germline V gene, CDR1 is MDHEN and CDR2 is SYDVKM. Trimming stripped 4 bases from V and 6 bases from J, with 16 bases between. Combining the CDR3 with reference TRBV28 and TRBJ2-1 gives the whole variable domain DVKVTQSSRYLVKRTGEKVFLECVQDMDHENMFWYRQDPGLGLRLIYFSYDVKMKEKGDIPEGYSVSREKKERFSLILESASTNQTSMYLCASSSGGVVSNEQFFGPGTRLTVL.